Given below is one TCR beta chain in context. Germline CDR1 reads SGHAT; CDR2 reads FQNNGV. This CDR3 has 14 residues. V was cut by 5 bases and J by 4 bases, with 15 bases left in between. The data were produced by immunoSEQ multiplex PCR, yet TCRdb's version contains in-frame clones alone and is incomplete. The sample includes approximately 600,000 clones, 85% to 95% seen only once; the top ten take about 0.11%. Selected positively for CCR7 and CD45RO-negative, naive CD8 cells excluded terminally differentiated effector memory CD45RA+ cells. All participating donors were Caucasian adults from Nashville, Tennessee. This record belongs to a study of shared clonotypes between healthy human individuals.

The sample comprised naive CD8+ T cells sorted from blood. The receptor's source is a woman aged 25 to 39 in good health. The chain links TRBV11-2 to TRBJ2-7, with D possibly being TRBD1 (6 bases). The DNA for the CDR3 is TGTGCCAGCAGCCTAACAGGGTTTTCGTACGAGCAGTACTTC. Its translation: CASSLTGFSYEQYF.